This paragraph reports one T cell receptor beta chain. Profiling relied on immunoSEQ multiplex PCR, and the TCRdb table lists in-frame clones only, not all of them. The profile covers fewer than 130,000 clones, with approximately 79% appearing a single time and more than 15% taken by the ten largest. These data originate in a study of blood T cell repertoires in COVID-19. Study background: There were acute and convalescent COVID-19 samples, and they came from the United States, Italy and Spain.

The germline CDR1 and CDR2 sequences are MNHEY and SMNVEV (reference sequence). The CDR3 sequence is 14 residues long. Deletions cut 5 bases from V and 2 bases from J, with 13 bases between. The gene calls are TRBV27 and TRBJ2-7; D not resolved. This TCR was recovered from a woman older than 75 with active or convalescent COVID-19. The specimen sequenced was peripheral blood. The CDR3 protein is CASSRRVYPYEQYF. As DNA, the CDR3 is TGTGCCAGCAGTCGACGGGTCTACCCCTACGAGCAGTACTTC.